At least ten counts were recorded for the clone carrying this T cell receptor beta chain. Antigen: not known. The entry originates in a study of shared clonotypes between healthy human individuals. Study results and limitations: The study generally estimated greater richness for naive than memory subsets.

Assay used: immunoSEQ multiplex PCR; TCRdb lists only in-frame clones, some missing. The table has over a million clones, 75% to 80% seen once. Germline loops: CDR1 SGHTA, CDR2 FQGTGA. V was shortened by 4 bases and J by 3 bases, with 13 bases between the two germline ends. The CDR3 runs to 15 residues. The donors, all of them Caucasian adults, lived in Nashville, Tennessee. V is TRBV7-3 and J is TRBJ2-1, with D tentatively TRBD2 (5 bases). The sample consisted of memory CD4+ T cells from PBMCs. Subset given: CD45RA-negative fraction. The sequence was obtained from a young man in good health. Some clones in this sample may be carry-over from other donors' samples. The CDR3 protein is CASSSMVGDYNEQFF. The CDR3 DNA reads as TGTGCCAGCAGCTCTATGGTCGGGGACTACAATGAGCAGTTCTTC.